A single sample gave rise to the 26 T cell receptor beta chains below, sequenced in a study of post-analysis software for immune sequencing data. These receptors have no identified antigens. Every TCR beta cDNA library bore unique molecular identifiers. One entry per CDR3 protein results from TCRdb running MiXCR on the PCR reads. The data hold hundreds of thousands of distinct CDR3 sequences, with nearly 45% observed a single time. Broader study findings: About five TRBV segments, including TRBV5-6, TRBV5-1 and TRBV20-1, were more frequent in patients than controls.

Sequences were obtained from blood. The receptors stem from a girl aged 10-17 years with multiple sclerosis.

J is TRBJ2-3 and V is TRBV9, with 8 bases lining up with TRBD2. The CDR3 is 15 amino acids. The V segment lost 0 bases and the J segment 1 base; nucleotides outside the gene matches: 1. CDR1 is SGDLS, CDR2 YYNGEE, per germline. This CDR3 reads CASSVGAGGTDTQYF. CDR3 DNA: TGTGCCAGCAGCGTAGGAGCGGGAGGCACAGATACGCAGTATTTT.

Remarks on this clonotype: Relative to the germline gene, one junction end is altered; a read error may explain this. The chain is built from TRBV12-3 or TRBV12-4 and TRBJ2-7; the D call may be TRBD1 or TRBD2 (5 bases each). This CDR3 contains 14 residues. For the CDR3, the DNA is TGTGCCGGCAGCCTCCGGGACGGCTCCTACGAGCAGTACTTC. Its protein product is CAGSLRDGSYEQYF.

The chain is built from TRBV29-1 and TRBJ1-5; D call uncertain. The CDR3 length is 14 residues. Germline-derived CDR1 and CDR2 are SQVTM and ANQGSEA. V was pared by 4 bases and J by 0 bases, with 10 bases between. The CDR3 coding sequence is TGCAGCGTTGGGCCGGGCAGTAGCAATCAGCCCCAGCATTTT. As protein: CSVGPGSSNQPQHF.

The J gene is TRBJ2-7, the V gene TRBV6-5; D possibly corresponds to TRBD1 (6 bases). CDR3 size: 16 residues. V was cut by 0 bases and J by 4 bases, with 16 bases left in between. Germline V CDR1 and CDR2: MNHEY, SVGAGI. For the CDR3, the DNA is TGTGCCAGCAGTTACTCGTCGGGCAGGGGTTGGTACGAGCAGTACTTC. Amino acids: CASSYSSGRGWYEQYF.

The chain links TRBV6-2 or TRBV6-3 to TRBJ2-5; 7 nucleotides align to TRBD1. The germline V gene encodes CDR1 MNHEY and CDR2 SVGEGT. V gave up 6 bases and J gave up 2 bases; unmatched junction bases: 6. This CDR3 is 14 amino acids long. The CDR3 DNA sequence: TGTGCCAGCAGGGGGGACAGTTTTCAAGAGACCCAGTACTTC. It yields the protein CASRGDSFQETQYF.

This rearrangement joins TRBV28 to TRBJ1-5, with TRBD1 matching 7 bases. The CDR3 has 18 residues. The V gene end was trimmed by 7 bases and the J gene end by 5 bases; junction bases not matched to a gene: 20. The germline V gene encodes CDR1 MDHEN and CDR2 SYDVKM. CDR3: CASTTPPKTGKEDQPQHF. In DNA form, the CDR3 reads TGTGCCAGCACCACCCCTCCTAAGACAGGGAAGGAGGATCAGCCCCAGCATTTT.

The rearrangement links TRBV20-1 to TRBJ2-3; 7 nucleotides match TRBD2. Germline V gene sequence: CDR1 DFQATT, CDR2 SNEGSKA (reference sequence). This CDR3 spans 16 amino acids. J lost 0 bases, V lost 3 bases, and 9 bases had no gene match. The CDR3 here is CSASQASGTSTDTQYF. CDR3 DNA sequence: TGCAGTGCTAGTCAGGCTAGCGGCACAAGCACAGATACGCAGTATTTT.

The chain combines TRBV10-3 with TRBJ2-7; tentatively, D is TRBD2 (5 bases). The ends were cut back, 8 bases at V and 2 bases at J, with 10 bases in the middle. CDR3 length: 12 residues. Per the germline V gene, CDR1 is ENHRY and CDR2 is SYGVKD. The CDR3: CAIAVGAYEQYF. In DNA, the CDR3 is TGTGCCATCGCGGTGGGAGCCTACGAGCAGTACTTC.

The genes are TRBV10-3 and TRBJ2-1; 7 positions agree with TRBD1. Trimming cost V 6 bases and J 4 bases; bases outside gene matches: 9. The V gene's germline CDR1 is ENHRY and CDR2 SYGVKD. This CDR3 is 15 amino acids long. CDR3 nucleotides: TGTGCCATCAGCGCCGGGACAGCCGATTACAATGAGCAGTTCTTC. This sequence encodes CAISAGTADYNEQFF.

The J gene is TRBJ2-7, the V gene TRBV4-1; no clear D. The germline V gene has CDR1 MGHRA and CDR2 YSYEKL. V gave up 4 bases and J gave up 3 bases, with 16 bases separating them. The CDR3 runs to 15 residues. CDR3 DNA sequence: TGCGCCAGCAGCCCCTACAGAGCCCTGAGCTACGAGCAGTACTTC. Residues: CASSPYRALSYEQYF.

This clonotype has just a few counts. The CDR3 nucleotides read TGCGCCAGCAGCGGTACAAACAGGGGGCCCTACGAGCAGTACTTC. Its protein is CASSGTNRGPYEQYF. The chain uses TRBV5-1 and TRBJ2-7; 9 bases agree with TRBD1. V dropped 4 bases and J dropped 2; count of bases not matched to a gene: 7. The CDR3 spans 15 residues. The germline CDR1 and CDR2 sequences are SGHRS and YFSETQ. Using reference TRBV5-1 and TRBJ2-7 for the parts outside the CDR3, the full variable domain is KAGVTQTPRYLIKTRGQQVTLSCSPISGHRSVSWYQQTPGQGLQFLFEYFSETQRNKGNFPGRFSGRQFSNSRSEMNVSTLELGDSALYLCASSGTNRGPYEQYFGPGTRLTVT.

The chain links TRBV4-2 to TRBJ2-7; 11 nucleotides align to TRBD2. Per the germline V gene, CDR1 is LGHNA and CDR2 is YNFKEQ. The ends lost 2 bases at V and 3 bases at J; junction bases unmatched: 6. The CDR3 has 16 amino acids. CDR3 DNA: TGTGCCAGCAGCCAATATAGCGGGAGGGCCGACTACGAGCAGTACTTC. Its protein is CASSQYSGRADYEQYF.

Comments on this clonotype: One end of the junction varies from germline; a read error may be responsible. J is TRBJ2-1 and V is TRBV6-6; 9 positions match TRBD2. This CDR3 has 15 residues. The germline gives CDR1 MNHNY, CDR2 SVGAGI (reference sequence). The CDR3 loop is CASSWLAGVENGQFF. The CDR3, as DNA: TGTGCCAGCAGTTGGTTAGCGGGAGTTGAAAATGGGCAGTTCTTC.

This clonotype was seen just once. This chain uses TRBV2 with TRBJ1-6; TRBD1 might be the D (6 bases). V lost 6 bases to trimming and J lost 7 bases, with 10 bases between them. CDR1 SNHLY and CDR2 FYNNEI come from the germline V gene. The CDR3 runs 13 residues. The CDR3 sequence is CASSQDRNSPLHF. The CDR3 nucleotides are TGTGCCAGCAGCCAGGACAGAAATTCACCCCTCCACTTT.

Concerning this clonotype: Lacking the conserved final phenylalanine or tryptophan, this CDR3 likely reflects a read error. V and J are TRBV12-3 or TRBV12-4 and TRBJ2-6; 8 bases align to TRBD1. This CDR3 has 18 residues. The CDR3 DNA reads TGTGCTAGCAGCCACCGACAGGGGCCAGACTCTGGGGCCAACGTCCTGACTTGC. This translates into CASSHRQGPDSGANVLTC.

This chain connects TRBV28 to TRBJ1-2; D gene uncertain. Germline-derived CDR1 and CDR2 are MDHEN and SYDVKM. The CDR3 covers 13 residues. Trimming took off 6 bases at V and 4 bases at J, with 12 bases between the two ends. CDR3 bases: TGTGCCAGCAGCATAGGGAGAATCTATGGCTACACCTTC. This codes for CASSIGRIYGYTF.

This chain connects TRBV7-9 to TRBJ2-1; D ambiguous. The last part of the DNA fits TRBJ2-7 better; the J call may be wrong. The CDR3 sequence is 12 residues long. From germline, CDR1 is SEHNR and CDR2 FQNEAQ (reference sequence). CDR3 amino acids: CASSLGLFEQYF. In nucleotides, the CDR3 is TGTGCCAGCAGCTTGGGCCTGTTCGAGCAGTACTTC.

The V and J genes are TRBV20-1 and TRBJ2-1; 12 nucleotides match TRBD2. With V trimmed by 0 bases and J by 2 bases, 8 bases remained unmatched. There are 18 residues in the CDR3. Per germline, CDR1 DFQATT and CDR2 SNEGSKA (reference sequence). CDR3 in amino acids: CSARDLLAGGSPYNEQFF. The CDR3 DNA reads TGCAGTGCTAGAGATTTACTAGCGGGAGGATCTCCCTACAATGAGCAGTTCTTC.

The rearrangement links TRBV24-1 to TRBJ2-1, with 7 positions matching TRBD2. The CDR3 extends over 16 amino acids. CDR1 and CDR2 from the germline V gene are KGHDR and SFDVKD. V was clipped by 7 bases and J by 5 bases; unmatched bases: 13. The CDR3 bases are TGTGCCACCAGAAGGATGGGAGGGCCGAGAGACAATGAGCAGTTCTTC. It is translated as CATRRMGGPRDNEQFF.

V and J are TRBV28 and TRBJ2-4, with D perhaps TRBD1 or TRBD2 (9 bases each). The CDR3 spans 16 residues. Trimming cost V 5 bases and J 9 bases, with 23 bases left between them. Germline assignment: CDR1 MDHEN and CDR2 SYDVKM. CDR3 protein: CASSRGGGQGSVIQYF. As DNA, the CDR3 is TGTGCCAGCAGTCGCGGGGGGGGACAGGGTTCGGTCATTCAGTACTTC.

The chain has TRBV12-3 or TRBV12-4 and TRBJ2-1, with 12 bases aligning to TRBD2. V lost 5 bases to trimming and J lost 8 bases; unmatched junction nucleotides: 7. This CDR3 spans 15 amino acids. CDR3: CASSILAGGRDEQFF. The CDR3 coding sequence is TGTGCCAGCAGTATCCTAGCGGGAGGGCGCGATGAGCAGTTCTTC.

This clonotype was detected only a few times. Its ends do not fully match the called genes, so a read error is possible. The genes are TRBV29-1 and TRBJ2-7, with 7 bases matching TRBD1. CDR3 length: 14 residues. Germline lookup yields CDR1 SQVTM and CDR2 ANQGSEA. This chain's CDR3 is CSVEGWDRGDEQYF. The CDR3 nucleotides read TGCAGCGTCGAAGGTTGGGACAGAGGGGACGAGCAGTACTTC.

The genes are TRBV20-1 and TRBJ2-1, with a possible D match to TRBD2 (6 bases). Trimming took 6 bases from V and 10 from J, leaving 16 bases between them. CDR1 DFQATT and CDR2 SNEGSKA come from the germline V gene (reference sequence). The CDR3 runs to 12 residues. DNA for the CDR3: TGCAGTGCGACCGGGAGATCGGAGGAGCAGTTCTTC. Amino acids: CSATGRSEEQFF.

The V call is TRBV7-9, the J call TRBJ2-5; 8 bases are shared with TRBD1. CDR1 is SEHNR, CDR2 FQNEAQ, per germline (reference sequence). The CDR3 runs 15 residues. J gave up 0 bases and V 5 bases, and 5 bases lay outside the gene matches. In DNA form, the CDR3 reads TGTGCCAGCAGCGTAGGGACAGGTCACCAAGAGACCCAGTACTTC. It encodes CASSVGTGHQETQYF.

The rearrangement uses TRBV29-1 and TRBJ1-2; D is unclear. Trimming left V 4 bases short and J 2 bases short, with 14 bases between. The CDR3 extends over 14 amino acids. Germline values: CDR1 SQVTM, CDR2 ANQGSEA. CDR3 in DNA: TGCAGCGTTGGCGGCGGGGATCCAAACTATGGCTACACCTTC. Its protein product is CSVGGGDPNYGYTF.

This chain connects TRBV14 to TRBJ2-5, with 11 positions matching TRBD2. The germline V gene encodes CDR1 SGHDN and CDR2 FVKESK. Trimming at V came to 3 bases and at J to 1 base, leaving 4 bases not matched to a gene. The CDR3 is 16 residues long. In DNA, the CDR3 is TGTGCCAGCAGCCACCTAGCGGGAGGCTCCCAAGAGACCCAGTACTTC. Its translation: CASSHLAGGSQETQYF.